This is a list of T cell receptor beta chains from one sample in a study of CD8 T cells in Susac syndrome. TCRdb independently ran MiXCR on the immunoSEQ multiplex PCR reads; one entry per CDR3 protein. The sample has 140,000 or so distinct CDR3 sequences, approximately 94% seen once. The sequenced sample consisted of CD4+ T cells from PBMCs. Every receptor here comes from a human donor in good health. The CDR3 runs from the conserved cysteine through the conserved F or W. The D gene is left open where the match is weak. Expanded clones get a size class; other rows say once, few or many, or leave the size out.

TRBJ2-7	TRBD2	TRBV20-1	-	TGCAGTGCTAGTTCGAAGCGGGAGGGCAGTGAGGAGCAGTACTTC	CSASSKREGSEEQYF
TRBJ2-1	-	TRBV6-2/TRBV6-3	few	TGTGCCAGCAGTTACTCGCGGCAGGGCAATGAGCAGTTCTTC	CASSYSRQGNEQFF
TRBJ2-3	-	TRBV5-1	-	TGCGCCAGCAGCTTGAGGACCAACACAGATACGCAGTATTTT	CASSLRTNTDTQYF
TRBJ2-3	-	TRBV20-1	-	TGCAGTGCTAGAGATTTGAGGGAGATGACAGATACGCAGTATTTT	CSARDLREMTDTQYF
TRBJ2-5	TRBD1	TRBV3-1	-	TGTGCCAGCAGCCAAGGACAGGGTGAGACCCAGTACTTC	CASSQGQGETQYF
TRBJ2-5	-	TRBV14	-	TGTGCCAGCAGCCAATTCCGGGGGTCGGAGACCCAGTACTTC	CASSQFRGSETQYF
TRBJ1-2	-	TRBV3-1	-	TGTGCCAGCAGCCAAGATCAGGGTGCTGGCTACACCTTC	CASSQDQGAGYTF
TRBJ2-1	-	TRBV10-2	-	TGCGCCAGCATCAGGACAGCCCCGTACAATGAGCAGTTCTTC	CASIRTAPYNEQFF
TRBJ2-7	-	TRBV20-1	-	TGCAGTGCTAGGACCGGGACCAACTACGAGCAGTACTTC	CSARTGTNYEQYF
TRBJ1-1	-	TRBV6-5	-	TGTGCCAGCGCCAGCCGTGGGGTCAACACTGAAGCTTTCTTT	CASASRGVNTEAFF
TRBJ1-5	TRBD1	TRBV12-3/TRBV12-4	-	TGTGCCAGCAGTTGGGGACAGGGTGGTTTAACTCAGCCCCAGCATTTT	CASSWGQGGLTQPQHF
TRBJ1-2	-	TRBV9	-	TGTGCCAGCACTTCAGCTACTAACTATGGCTACACCTTC	CASTSATNYGYTF
TRBJ2-1	TRBD2	TRBV2	-	TGTGCCAGCAGTGCGACTAGCGGGACCGACAATGAGCAGTTCTTC	CASSATSGTDNEQFF
TRBJ1-1	-	TRBV28	-	TGTGCCAGCAGGAGAGGAGGAACTGAAGCTTTCTTT	CASRRGGTEAFF
TRBJ2-7	-	TRBV21-1	-	TGTGCCAGGATACGGGACAGGGCCCCCTACGAGCAGTACTTC	CARIRDRAPYEQYF
TRBJ1-4	-	TRBV20-1	-	TGCAGTGCTAGAGATTTTGGACAGATAAATGAAAAACTGTTTTTT	CSARDFGQINEKLFF
TRBJ2-5	-	TRBV7-9	-	TGTGCCAGCAGCTTAGACCTAGGACCTCCGTGGGAGACCCAGTACTTC	CASSLDLGPPWETQYF
TRBJ2-6	-	TRBV29-1	-	TGCAGCGTTGTTGGGGCTGGGGCCAACGTCCTGACTTTC	CSVVGAGANVLTF
TRBJ2-2	-	TRBV19	-	TGTGCCAGTAGTATAAGGAGCGGGACAAACACCGGGGAGCTGTTTTTT	CASSIRSGTNTGELFF
TRBJ2-3	TRBD2	TRBV4-2	-	TGTGCCAGCAGCCGGGGGGGAGAAGATACGCAGTATTTT	CASSRGGEDTQYF
TRBJ2-1	-	TRBV6-1	-	TGTGCCAGCAGTGTCCCACCTAACAATGAGCAGTTCTTC	CASSVPPNNEQFF
TRBJ2-5	-	TRBV7-9	-	TGTGCCAGCAGTTTGGACGGCCTCGGGGAGACCCAGTACTTC	CASSLDGLGETQYF
TRBJ1-1	TRBD1	TRBV11-2	-	TGTGCCAGCAGCTTAGCCGGAACAGGGGTGAACACTGAAGCTTTCTTT	CASSLAGTGVNTEAFF
TRBJ2-7	-	TRBV20-1	-	TGCAGTGCTTCACGAGTCCGGACTGGATACGAGCAGTACTTC	CSASRVRTGYEQYF
TRBJ2-5	-	TRBV4-1	-	TGCGCCAGCAGCCGTCTGAGACTAGAAGAGACCCAGTACTTC	CASSRLRLEETQYF
TRBJ2-1	TRBD2	TRBV30	-	TGTGCCTGGACGAGCGGGAGACAGAATGAGCAGTTCTTC	CAWTSGRQNEQFF
TRBJ2-7	TRBD1	TRBV27	-	TGTGCCAGCAGTTTGGACCGGGACAGCTACGAGCAGTACTTC	CASSLDRDSYEQYF
TRBJ1-5	-	TRBV30	-	TGTGCCTGGAGTGTGGCGGGAAAAATGCCCCAGCATTTT	CAWSVAGKMPQHF
TRBJ1-5	-	TRBV4-1	few	TGCGCCAGCAGCCAAGGTAGGGATGGGTCCAATCAGCCCCAGCATTTT	CASSQGRDGSNQPQHF
TRBJ2-3	-	TRBV29-1	-	TGCAGCGTTGTCACGGGCGCTAGCACAGATACGCAGTATTTT	CSVVTGASTDTQYF
TRBJ2-5	-	TRBV14	-	TGTGCCAGCAGCCAAGTATCGGGCGCCAGGGGGAGGCGAGAGACCCAGTACTTC	CASSQVSGARGRRETQYF